Below, 29 T cell receptor beta chains from the same sample are listed, as sequenced in a study of T cells in localized non-small cell lung cancer. Sequenced by immunoSEQ multiplex PCR; TCRdb stores in-frame clones only, minus some. The sample shows tens of thousands of clones, around 83% of them seen only once. Source: peripheral blood, taken before any cancer treatment. The receptors stem from a female donor over 55 with stage II squamous cell lung carcinoma.

A word on this clone: Other DNA sequences in this sample translate to the same CDR3. This rearrangement joins TRBV7-9 to TRBJ1-2; 7 bases map to TRBD1. The CDR3 contains 13 residues. The V gene's germline CDR1 is SEHNR and CDR2 FQNEAQ (reference sequence). V was pared by 5 bases and J by 3 bases, with 3 bases of the junction left unmatched. CDR3 residues: CASSLDRDYGYTF. CDR3 in DNA: TGTGCCAGCAGCCTTGACAGGGACTATGGCTACACCTTC.

For the CDR3, the DNA is TGTGCCAGCAGCTTAGATAGGGAAGTCTCTGGAAACACCATATATTTT. Translating gives CASSLDREVSGNTIYF. The genes are TRBV7-2 and TRBJ1-3; unclear D gene. In germline, CDR1 is SGHTA, CDR2 FQGNSA. This CDR3 spans 16 amino acids. The germline V and J ends were trimmed by 1 base and 0 bases, with 10 bases remaining between them.

This clone came up once. This chain uses TRBV27 with TRBJ2-5; TRBD2 matches 8 bases. The CDR3 spans 15 residues. Trimming cost V 5 bases and J 4 bases; bases outside gene matches: 9. Germline loops: CDR1 MNHEY, CDR2 SMNVEV (reference sequence). The CDR3 loop is CASSPRGGTGETQYF. The CDR3 DNA follows: TGTGCCAGCAGTCCCCGGGGGGGGACGGGAGAGACCCAGTACTTC.

V gene TRBV5-1 combines with J gene TRBJ2-5, with TRBD1 identical over 7 bases. The V segment lost 4 bases and the J segment 5 bases; nucleotides outside the gene matches: 5. Germline V CDR1 and CDR2: SGHRS, YFSETQ. CDR3 length: 13 residues. CDR3 DNA sequence: TGCGCCAGCAGCCTGACAGGGATGGAGACCCAGTACTTC. As protein: CASSLTGMETQYF.

The V call is TRBV30, the J call TRBJ1-2; TRBD1 aligns across 8 bases. Germline V gene data show CDR1 as GTSNPN and CDR2 as SVGIG (reference sequence). The V segment lost 0 bases and the J segment 7 bases; nucleotides outside the gene matches: 7. This CDR3 region has 14 residues. The CDR3 DNA reads as TGTGCCTGGAGTGTACTCAGGGGGCATGGTGGCTACACCTTC. It yields the protein CAWSVLRGHGGYTF.

The CDR3 spells CASSARVNTEAFF. The CDR3 DNA reads as TGTGCCAGCAGTGCGAGAGTGAACACTGAAGCTTTCTTT. This chain joins TRBV6-4 and TRBJ1-1; D uncertain. The V end was cut by 4 bases, the J end by 0 bases, with 6 bases between. The CDR3 consists of 13 residues. Looked up from germline, CDR1 is MRHNA and CDR2 is SNTAGT.

A word on this clone: Compared with germline, one end of the junction differs, possibly owing to a read error. V is TRBV7-7 and J is TRBJ1-3; 9 bases line up with TRBD1. Germline V gene data show CDR1 as SSHAT and CDR2 as FNYEAQ (reference sequence). The CDR3 consists of 15 residues. The CDR3 here is CASSQGQGFGNTIYF. In DNA, the CDR3 is TGTGCTAGCAGCCAGGGACAGGGCTTCGGAAACACCATATATTTT.

The chain employs TRBV7-9 and TRBJ1-2, with D possibly TRBD1 on 6 matching bases. There are 14 residues in the CDR3. Trimming left V 1 base short and J 6 bases short, with 12 bases between. Germline-derived CDR1 and CDR2 are SEHNR and FQNEAQ (reference sequence). The CDR3 DNA follows: TGTGCCAGCAGCTTAGGGCAGGGGATCAATGGCTACACCTTC. Protein product: CASSLGQGINGYTF.

The chain links TRBV6-6 to TRBJ1-5; D is possibly TRBD1 (6 bases). The CDR3 is made up of 15 amino acids. V lost 5 bases to trimming and J lost 1 base, with 12 bases between them. Germline V gene data show CDR1 as MNHNY and CDR2 as SVGAGI (reference sequence). The CDR3 bases are TGTGCCAGCAGTGAGCAGGGGAGAAGCAATCAGCCCCAGCATTTT. Translation gives CASSEQGRSNQPQHF.

The rearrangement uses TRBV5-8 and TRBJ1-5; TRBD1 agrees at 8 bases. The CDR3 sequence is 16 residues long. CDR1 and CDR2 from the germline V gene are SGHTS and YDEGEE. With 1 base clipped from V and 4 bases from J, the junction kept 7 bases outside the gene matches. The CDR3 loop is CASSLFRDRMNQPQHF. The DNA for the CDR3 is TGTGCCAGCAGCTTGTTCCGGGACAGGATGAATCAGCCCCAGCATTTT.

To note about this clone: The identical CDR3 is also encoded by other nucleotide sequences in the sample. V usage is TRBV19 and J usage is TRBJ1-1; 8 bases are shared with TRBD1. This CDR3 is 13 amino acids long. The V segment lost 8 bases and the J segment 0 bases; nucleotides outside the gene matches: 2. From germline, CDR1 is LNHDA and CDR2 SQIVND (reference sequence). The CDR3 protein is CASGQGLNTEAFF. Written as DNA, the CDR3 is TGTGCCAGTGGACAGGGCCTGAACACTGAAGCTTTCTTT.

V is TRBV5-6 and J is TRBJ1-2; D perhaps matches TRBD1 (6 bases). The V end lost 3 bases, the J end lost 3 bases, and 15 bases lay between the germline ends. CDR1 SGHDT and CDR2 YYEEEE come from the germline V gene. The CDR3 extends over 15 amino acids. Here the CDR3 reads CASSWTGQLHYGYTF. CDR3 nucleotide sequence: TGTGCCAGCAGCTGGACCGGACAGCTACACTATGGCTACACCTTC. Complete variable domain (other parts from reference TRBV5-6 and TRBJ1-2): DAGVTQSPTHLIKTRGQQVTLRCSPKSGHDTVSWYQQALGQGPQFIFQYYEEEERQRGNFPDRFSGHQFPNYSSELNVNALLLGDSALYLCASSWTGQLHYGYTFGSGTRLTVV.

This clone came up a few times. This chain links TRBV6-1 with TRBJ1-3; D is unclear. The CDR3 spans 16 residues. V lost 4 bases and J lost 0, with 13 bases in between. CDR1 MNHNS and CDR2 SASEGT come from the germline V gene. The CDR3 loop reads CASSASDRLSGNTIYF. In DNA, the CDR3 is TGTGCCAGCAGTGCGTCGGACCGACTCTCTGGAAACACCATATATTTT.

This chain connects TRBV7-8 to TRBJ1-5; TRBD1 might be the D (6 bases). Germline values: CDR1 SGHVS, CDR2 FQNEAQ. Trimming left V 1 base short and J 6 bases short, with 13 bases between. This CDR3 comprises 15 residues. CDR3 bases: TGTGCCAGCAGCTTAGAACCGGGGGCGGTTCAGCCCCAGCATTTT. This translates into CASSLEPGAVQPQHF.

This clone was observed a single time. The chain has TRBV2 and TRBJ1-6, with 11 bases aligning to TRBD1. Looked up from germline, CDR1 is SNHLY and CDR2 is FYNNEI. The CDR3 extends over 16 amino acids. V was clipped by 3 bases and J by 7 bases; unmatched bases: 5. The CDR3 sequence: CASSDRGTGGNSPLHF. The CDR3 nucleotides read TGTGCCAGCAGTGACCGAGGGACAGGGGGAAATTCACCCCTCCACTTT.

The chain recombines TRBV6-6 with TRBJ1-3; weak D call: TRBD1 (6 bases). Germline assignment: CDR1 MNHNY and CDR2 SVGAGI (reference sequence). This CDR3 is built from 15 residues. The germline V and J ends were trimmed by 5 bases and 3 bases, with 14 bases remaining between them. CDR3 sequence: CASSTLTGFGNTIYF. CDR3 DNA sequence: TGTGCCAGCAGTACCCTCACAGGGTTTGGAAACACCATATATTTT.

This clone was observed a few times. CDR3 coding DNA: TGTGCCAGTAGTCCAGACAGGGGGAGCACTGAAGCTTTCTTT. Its protein is CASSPDRGSTEAFF. The chain recombines TRBV19 with TRBJ1-1; 9 positions agree with TRBD1. Trimming cost V 5 bases and J 4 bases; bases outside gene matches: 5. Germline CDR1 is LNHDA and CDR2 is SQIVND (reference sequence). This CDR3 comprises 14 residues.

This chain links TRBV9 with TRBJ2-5; the D gene is possibly TRBD2 (5 bases). Germline CDR1 is SGDLS and CDR2 is YYNGEE. Trimming pared 4 bases from V and 4 bases from J, leaving 17 bases between. This CDR3 spans 15 amino acids. The CDR3 spells CASSPGSSRGETQYF. DNA for the CDR3: TGTGCCAGCAGCCCTGGGAGCTCAAGAGGAGAGACCCAGTACTTC.

The chain employs TRBV6-5 and TRBJ1-5; 8 bases agree with TRBD1. V shed 6 bases, J shed 7 bases, and the junction held 8 bases outside the gene matches. CDR1 is MNHEY and CDR2 is SVGAGI in the germline V gene. The CDR3 runs 14 residues. CDR3 coding DNA: TGTGCCAGCAGACCCTCAGGGGGCGGGCAGCCCCAGCATTTT. The encoded protein is CASRPSGGGQPQHF.

This CDR3 is CASSLDSYSGNTIYF. The CDR3 DNA sequence: TGCGCCAGCAGCTTGGACAGCTACTCTGGAAACACCATATATTTT. This rearrangement joins TRBV5-1 to TRBJ1-3; D call uncertain. This CDR3 is built from 15 residues. Trimming left V 0 bases short and J 0 bases short, with 7 bases between. Germline assignment: CDR1 SGHRS and CDR2 YFSETQ.

The chain uses TRBV19 and TRBJ1-2; D is unresolved. V lost 6 bases and J 4 bases, leaving 18 bases between the germline ends. The length of the CDR3 is 15 residues. CDR1 LNHDA and CDR2 SQIVND come from the germline V gene (reference sequence). The CDR3 nucleotides are TGTGCCAGTAGATCCGGTGAGCGGGAACCCTATGGCTACACCTTC. Protein product: CASRSGEREPYGYTF. The whole variable domain, filled in from reference TRBV19 and TRBJ1-2, reads DGGITQSPKYLFRKEGQNVTLSCEQNLNHDAMYWYRQDPGQGLRLIYYSQIVNDFQKGDIAEGYSVSREKKESFPLTVTSAQKNPTAFYLCASRSGEREPYGYTFGSGTRLTVV.

This clone was counted between two and nine times. V is TRBV6-5 and J is TRBJ1-4, with D hard to call. Germline V gene data show CDR1 as MNHEY and CDR2 as SVGAGI. The ends were cut back, 0 bases at V and 1 base at J, with 3 bases in the middle. This CDR3 is built from 14 residues. The chain's CDR3 is CASSYSRTNEKLFF. In DNA form, the CDR3 reads TGTGCCAGCAGTTACTCTAGAACTAATGAAAAACTGTTTTTT.

V is TRBV2 and J is TRBJ2-1, with 11 bases aligning to TRBD1. Per the germline V gene, CDR1 is SNHLY and CDR2 is FYNNEI. The CDR3 is made up of 16 amino acids. V lost 2 bases to trimming and J lost 8 bases; unmatched junction nucleotides: 8. As DNA, the CDR3 is TGTGCCAGCAGTGAAACAAGAGGACAGGGGGCAGATGAGCAGTTCTTC. Amino acid sequence: CASSETRGQGADEQFF.

This chain joins TRBV29-1 and TRBJ1-2; maybe TRBD1 (5 bases). Germline values: CDR1 SQVTM, CDR2 ANQGSEA. The CDR3 extends over 11 amino acids. The V end was cut by 6 bases, the J end by 8 bases, with 13 bases between. The CDR3 DNA reads TGCAGCGTGGACATGGGGTTCGGCTACACCTTC. This codes for CSVDMGFGYTF. The variable domain in full, with the rest retrieved from reference TRBV29-1 and TRBJ1-2, is SAVISQKPSRDICQRGTSLTIQCQVDSQVTMMFWYRQQPGQSLTLIATANQGSEATYESGFVIDKFPISRPNLTFSTLTVSNMSPEDSSIYLCSVDMGFGYTFGSGTRLTVV.

V and J are TRBV5-1 and TRBJ1-5; tentatively, D is TRBD1 (6 bases). Germline loops: CDR1 SGHRS, CDR2 YFSETQ. The length of the CDR3 is 13 residues. V was trimmed by 2 bases and J by 4 bases, leaving 7 bases between them. CDR3 sequence reads: CASSLGQNQPQHF. The CDR3 DNA sequence: TGCGCCAGCAGCTTAGGACAGAATCAGCCCCAGCATTTT. The variable domain in full, with the rest retrieved from reference TRBV5-1 and TRBJ1-5, is KAGVTQTPRYLIKTRGQQVTLSCSPISGHRSVSWYQQTPGQGLQFLFEYFSETQRNKGNFPGRFSGRQFSNSRSEMNVSTLELGDSALYLCASSLGQNQPQHFGDGTRLSIL.

V and J are TRBV6-1 and TRBJ2-5; 9 bases map to TRBD2. J was trimmed by 2 bases and V by 5 bases; bases with no gene match: 6. This CDR3 is built from 15 residues. Germline V gene data show CDR1 as MNHNS and CDR2 as SASEGT. CDR3 residues: CASSFASGAQETQYF. In nucleotides, the CDR3 is TGTGCCAGCAGTTTTGCTAGCGGGGCTCAAGAGACCCAGTACTTC.

This clone appeared a few times. This rearrangement joins TRBV5-6 to TRBJ1-2; D might be TRBD1 (5 bases). Germline V lookup: CDR1 SGHDT, CDR2 YYEEEE. The CDR3 is 13 residues long. The V end lost 5 bases, the J end lost 7 bases, and 15 bases lay between the germline ends. CDR3 amino acids: CASRPPGASGYTF. In DNA, the CDR3 is TGTGCCAGCAGGCCTCCCGGGGCATCTGGCTACACCTTC.

The count of this clone is one. This rearrangement joins TRBV7-8 to TRBJ1-1, with a weak D call TRBD1 (6 bases). Trimming shortened V by 5 bases and J by 3 bases, and 19 bases separated the two germline ends. This CDR3 is 16 amino acids long. Germline V gene sequence: CDR1 SGHVS, CDR2 FQNEAQ. The CDR3 region has the DNA TGTGCCAGCAGCCCTCTGACAGGTTCGCTAGACACTGAAGCTTTCTTT. Translation: CASSPLTGSLDTEAFF. Full variable domain (missing parts from reference TRBV7-8 and TRBJ1-1): GAGVSQSPRYKVAKRGQDVALRCDPISGHVSLFWYQQALGQGPEFLTYFQNEAQLDKSGLPSDRFFAERPEGSVSTLKIQRTQQEDSAVYLCASSPLTGSLDTEAFFGQGTRLTVV.

This clone was picked up one time. The rearrangement uses TRBV4-3 and TRBJ1-4; TRBD1 matches 8 bases. The V gene end was trimmed by 1 base and the J gene end by 4 bases; junction bases not matched to a gene: 5. CDR3 size: 16 residues. From germline, CDR1 is LGHNA and CDR2 YSLEER. CDR3 sequence reads: CASSQGTGLLNEKLFF. For the CDR3, the DNA is TGCGCCAGCAGCCAAGGGACAGGGCTCCTTAATGAAAAACTGTTTTTT.